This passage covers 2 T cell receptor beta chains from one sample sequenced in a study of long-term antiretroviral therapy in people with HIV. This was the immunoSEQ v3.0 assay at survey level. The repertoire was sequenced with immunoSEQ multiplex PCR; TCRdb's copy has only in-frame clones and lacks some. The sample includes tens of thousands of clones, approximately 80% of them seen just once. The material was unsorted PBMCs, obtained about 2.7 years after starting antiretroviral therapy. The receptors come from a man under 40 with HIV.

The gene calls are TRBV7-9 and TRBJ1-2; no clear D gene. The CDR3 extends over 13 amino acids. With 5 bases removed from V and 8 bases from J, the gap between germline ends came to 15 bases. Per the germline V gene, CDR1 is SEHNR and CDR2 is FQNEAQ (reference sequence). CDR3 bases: TGTGCCAGCAGCCCCGGAGAGCTAACGGGCTACACCTTC. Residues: CASSPGELTGYTF.

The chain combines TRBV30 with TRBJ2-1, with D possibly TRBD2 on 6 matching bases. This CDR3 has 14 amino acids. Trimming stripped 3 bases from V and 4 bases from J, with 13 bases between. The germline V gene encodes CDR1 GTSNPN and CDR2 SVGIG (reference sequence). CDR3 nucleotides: TGTGCCTGGAGGAGTTGGCGGGGTTACAATGAGCAGTTCTTC. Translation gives CAWRSWRGYNEQFF.